The sequence of this T cell receptor beta chain was determined in a study of blood T cell repertoires in COVID-19. At the level of the study: Specimens from acute and convalescent COVID-19 originated in the United States, Italy and Spain.

This clone occurred once. Germline assignment: CDR1 LNHDA and CDR2 SQIVND (reference sequence). The CDR3 totals 12 residues. V was clipped by 6 bases and J by 5 bases; unmatched bases: 3. This table comes from immunoSEQ multiplex PCR, and its TCRdb copy is limited to in-frame clones, with some not included. The data hold some 130,000 clones, with around 73% observed a single time. What was sequenced was peripheral blood. This chain joins TRBV19 and TRBJ2-7; 8 nucleotides align to TRBD1. The sequence derives from a man between 60 and 75 years old who had recovered from COVID-19. The CDR3 spells CASSRGLDEQYF. In nucleotides, the CDR3 is TGTGCCAGTAGCAGGGGGCTTGACGAGCAGTACTTC.